The 3 T cell receptor beta chains presented below share a single source sample, sequenced in a study of a mutant IDH1 vaccine in newly diagnosed glioma. The table came from immunoSEQ multiplex PCR; TCRdb's copy has only in-frame clones and leaves some out. The table includes approximately 54,000 clones, approximately 80% detected once. Time point described: baseline, week 1 (first vaccination visit). Treatment indicated: pre-vaccination baseline after standard-of-care therapy. The specimen comprised PBMCs, sampled from a glioma patient treated with radiotherapy, temozolomide or both. The receptors here all came from a young man with glioma.

V gene TRBV2 combines with J gene TRBJ2-2; the D gene is possibly TRBD2 (6 bases). The CDR3 covers 15 residues. Trimming removed 4 bases at V and 1 base at J, with 10 bases between. Germline CDR1 reads SNHLY; CDR2 reads FYNNEI. CDR3 bases: TGTGCCAGCAGTGGGGTAGCGGTGAACACCGGGGAGCTGTTTTTT. It specifies CASSGVAVNTGELFF.

This chain connects TRBV9 to TRBJ1-2; maybe TRBD1 (5 bases). Germline V gene sequence: CDR1 SGDLS, CDR2 YYNGEE. The CDR3 consists of 13 residues. V was shortened by 4 bases and J by 0 bases, with 7 bases between the two germline ends. The CDR3 loop is CASSPDTNYGYTF. In DNA, the CDR3 is TGTGCCAGCAGCCCGGACACTAACTATGGCTACACCTTC.

This sequence joins TRBV7-8 and TRBJ2-7; perhaps TRBD1 as D (5 bases). V was clipped by 5 bases and J by 2 bases, with 10 bases between them. This CDR3 has 13 amino acids. Germline CDR1 SGHVS, CDR2 FQNEAQ. The DNA for the CDR3 is TGTGCCAGCAGCCCTGTGGGGCCCTACGAGCAGTACTTC. Its protein product is CASSPVGPYEQYF.